This TCR beta chain was captured in a study of beta chain features in type 1 diabetes (dated by TCRdb to between 2017 and 2018). Context from the whole study: No differences in mean age, gender distribution, total cell number or subset yield were found between patients and healthy donors. Naive and central memory subsets were obtained from all 30 or so donors, but regulatory and stem cell-like memory subsets were isolated from only 8 patients and 8 healthy donors. The study compared the TCRB repertoires of sorted circulating CD4+ T cell subsets in recently diagnosed type 1 diabetes patients with those in matched healthy donors. A total of approximately 110,000,000 sorted cells were examined across all samples, and a strong correlation was observed between cell number per subset and RNA yield.

The CDR3 contains 15 residues, cysteine and phenylalanine counted. Kept here is only the CDR3 DNA, which spans 45 bases and is read in frame from base 1. CDR1 LGHNA and CDR2 YSLEER are derived from the germline V gene. The V and J ends are trimmed by 5 bases and 0 bases, leaving 11 bases between them. On this clone: What antigen it recognizes has not been identified. Per-base quality was not reported, and no clone a single base away is much larger than it.

Each donor gave one peripheral blood draw, averaging approximately 0.12 L, which was collected into heparinised tubes. Naive, central memory, regulatory and stem cell-like memory CD4+ T cells were sorted on a BD FACSAria II using a panel including CD45RO, CCR7, CD25, CD127, CD95 and CD27. A purity above 98% was achieved for all sorted populations. PBMCs were isolated right away by Lymphoprep density gradient centrifugation and were stained directly, without culture. So that batch effects would be minimized, each experiment stained and sorted samples in pairs, pairing one healthy donor with one patient. Broad study findings and their caveats: PCR may preferentially amplify shorter templates, but because patient and control samples were amplified and corrected together, any resulting skew would affect both groups equally. Because cDNA rather than genomic DNA was sequenced, highly expressing activated cells could have been over-represented, although no difference in activation and CD3 levels was found between groups. Type 1 diabetes patients showed a moderate but significant shortening of TCRB CDR3 length in all four CD4+ subsets. Fewer insertions and more nucleotide deletions at VDJ recombination sites were observed in patients with type 1 diabetes, implying thymic rearrangement abnormalities. Because small numbers of individuals were included in the HLA sub-analyses, any influence of HLA type on TCRB rearrangement was left unresolved. The naive, central memory and regulatory TCRB repertoires appeared to resemble one another more closely among patients than among healthy donors.

The entire amount of isolated RNA was reverse transcribed using the High Capacity cDNA Reverse Transcription Kit, so the sequenced TCRB transcripts were expressed ones. Deep immunoSEQ sequencing was performed on naive, central memory and regulatory T cell samples, with an average of around 3.4 million total reads per sample. Sorted cells were lysed in RLT buffer, and RNA was extracted using DNase-treated RNeasy Micro or Mini kits according to cell number. To prevent cross-contamination, every cell subset was processed on its own, while patient and healthy donor samples were processed together. The immunoSEQ multiplex PCR was used to amplify TCRB sequences from cDNA, yielding 87-bp fragments that span the CDR3 region. Sequencing of the amplicons was done on the Illumina HiSeq platform. The authors processed their data as follows. PCR bias was computationally corrected using synthetic template baselines, reads within Hamming distance 2 were collapsed, and singletons that could not be merged were discarded. Reads were aligned against IMGT to assign V, D and J genes, CDR3 length and insertions or deletions at six rearrangement sites. Within each subset, clonotype counts were normalized to sorted cell number, after which true diversity and Gini coefficients were computed with the tcR R package. Repertoire sharing was quantified using the overlap coefficient calculated on TCRB nucleotide sequences. Out-of-frame TCRB sequences from naive cells were analyzed as a proxy for the pre-selection repertoire. TCRdb took this table from immuneACCESS and kept in-frame rearrangements with V and J called. Such tables lack part of the clones; where checked against another copy, unresolved V genes explain under half of the gap, and the rest is unexplained. V and J calls and clone size are those listed in that table; D and trimming were worked out from the DNA. The sample contains roughly 500,000 clones, roughly 10% of them found a single time. Of the sample, about 0.045% is held by the ten largest clones.

The sample taken for sequencing was naive CD4+ T cells from blood. This specimen's cell subset or site label, interpreted: true naive CD4+ T cells. The sequence derives from a woman under 30 in good health. The chain links TRBV4-3 with TRBJ2-1, with the D gene uncertain. The CDR3 here reads CASSGRYGSYNEQFF. In nucleotide form, the sequence is TGCGCCAGCAGCGGGCGGTACGGCTCCTACAATGAGCAGTTCTTC.